The rows below give T cell receptor beta chains drawn from one sample of a study of beta chain features in type 1 diabetes. Libraries were prepared by immunoSEQ multiplex PCR; TCRdb keeps only in-frame clonotypes and omits some of them. This sample has roughly 260,000 clones; approximately 10% occur once, and the top ten carry around 0.017%. The specimen was naive CD4+ T cells from blood. These receptors were collected from a man aged 25-45 years with type 1 diabetes. Both conserved end residues are part of each CDR3. Fields, in order: D gene, clone size, V gene, J gene, CDR3 DNA, CDR3 protein. A D gene is named only where the DNA matches it firmly. Only some rows state a clone size, as once, few, many or a class for expanded clones.

D gene: TRBD1; clone size: few; V gene: TRBV30; J gene: TRBJ1-2; CDR3 DNA: TGTGCCTGGAGCGCAAAAAACCGGGACAGGGAAACCTATGGCTACACCTTC; CDR3 protein: CAWSAKNRDRETYGYTF
D gene: -; clone size: -; V gene: TRBV7-9; J gene: TRBJ2-3; CDR3 DNA: TGTGCCAGCAGCTTCAGAGCGGATACGCAGTATTTT; CDR3 protein: CASSFRADTQYF
D gene: -; clone size: few; V gene: TRBV5-6; J gene: TRBJ2-1; CDR3 DNA: TGTGCCAGCAGCTTGTCCGGGGGGCCGGCTGAGCAGTTCTTC; CDR3 protein: CASSLSGGPAEQFF
D gene: -; clone size: few; V gene: TRBV5-6; J gene: TRBJ1-1; CDR3 DNA: TGTGCCAGCAGCTCCGGGACACCCAACACTGAAGCTTTCTTT; CDR3 protein: CASSSGTPNTEAFF
D gene: -; clone size: -; V gene: TRBV5-1; J gene: TRBJ2-3; CDR3 DNA: TGCGCCAGCAGCTTGGGCGGGCCTCGCACAGATACGCAGTATTTT; CDR3 protein: CASSLGGPRTDTQYF
D gene: TRBD1; clone size: few; V gene: TRBV7-2; J gene: TRBJ1-2; CDR3 DNA: TGTGCCAGCAGTCCCGGGACAGGGGGCTGGGGCTACACCTTC; CDR3 protein: CASSPGTGGWGYTF
D gene: -; clone size: few; V gene: TRBV25-1; J gene: TRBJ1-5; CDR3 DNA: TGTGCCAGCAGTGGGACAACAAATCAGCCCCAGCATTTT; CDR3 protein: CASSGTTNQPQHF
D gene: -; clone size: -; V gene: TRBV6-6; J gene: TRBJ1-5; CDR3 DNA: TGTGCCAGCAGGGCGGAGAAGGGCAATCAGCCCCAGCATTTT; CDR3 protein: CASRAEKGNQPQHF
D gene: -; clone size: -; V gene: TRBV30; J gene: TRBJ2-3; CDR3 DNA: TGTGCCTGGGGGGCCGGGACTTTCACAGATACGCAGTATTTT; CDR3 protein: CAWGAGTFTDTQYF
D gene: -; clone size: -; V gene: TRBV7-2; J gene: TRBJ2-3; CDR3 DNA: TGTGCCAGCAGCTTGGCCGGGGGAGCAGGGGATACGCAGTATTTT; CDR3 protein: CASSLAGGAGDTQYF
D gene: TRBD2; clone size: -; V gene: TRBV11-2; J gene: TRBJ2-1; CDR3 DNA: TGTGCCAGCAGCTCGTTAGCGGGGGGTTACAATGAGCAGTTCTTC; CDR3 protein: CASSSLAGGYNEQFF
D gene: -; clone size: -; V gene: TRBV9; J gene: TRBJ2-6; CDR3 DNA: TGTGCCAGCAGCGTAGCGGCAGGGTACTCTGGGGCCAACGTCCTGACTTTC; CDR3 protein: CASSVAAGYSGANVLTF
D gene: TRBD1; clone size: few; V gene: TRBV18; J gene: TRBJ1-6; CDR3 DNA: TGTGCCAGCTCACCAGGACAGGACTACTCACCCCTCCACTTT; CDR3 protein: CASSPGQDYSPLHF
D gene: -; clone size: -; V gene: TRBV19; J gene: TRBJ2-7; CDR3 DNA: TGTGCCAGTAGTCCCCGGGACTTCCGCCGCTCCTACGAGCAGTACTTC; CDR3 protein: CASSPRDFRRSYEQYF
D gene: -; clone size: -; V gene: TRBV7-3; J gene: TRBJ2-5; CDR3 DNA: TGTGCCAGCAGCTTTGGTGTTTCGGGGGAGACCCAGTACTTC; CDR3 protein: CASSFGVSGETQYF
D gene: -; clone size: -; V gene: TRBV12-5; J gene: TRBJ1-6; CDR3 DNA: TGTGCTAGTGGGGCACCGGGACTTGTAATCGGTTCACCCCTCCACTTT; CDR3 protein: CASGAPGLVIGSPLHF
D gene: -; clone size: -; V gene: TRBV10-3; J gene: TRBJ1-4; CDR3 DNA: TGTGCCATCAGTGAGTCATCAGCTAATGAAAAACTGTTTTTT; CDR3 protein: CAISESSANEKLFF
D gene: -; clone size: few; V gene: TRBV28; J gene: TRBJ1-2; CDR3 DNA: TGTGCCAGCAGTACAATCCAGGGCCTCTATGGCTACACCTTC; CDR3 protein: CASSTIQGLYGYTF
D gene: -; clone size: few; V gene: TRBV19; J gene: TRBJ1-2; CDR3 DNA: TGTGCCAGTAGTCTGGCAGCGTATGGCTACACCTTC; CDR3 protein: CASSLAAYGYTF
D gene: -; clone size: few; V gene: TRBV19; J gene: TRBJ2-1; CDR3 DNA: TGTGCCAGTAGTATCACAGCGGACCTCAGCAGCTCCTACAATGAGCAGTTCTTC; CDR3 protein: CASSITADLSSSYNEQFF
D gene: TRBD1; clone size: -; V gene: TRBV18; J gene: TRBJ1-1; CDR3 DNA: TGTGCCAGCTCAGAGGACAGGGTGATGGCTTTCTTT; CDR3 protein: CASSEDRVMAFF
D gene: -; clone size: -; V gene: TRBV5-1; J gene: TRBJ1-5; CDR3 DNA: TGCGCCAGCAGCCCTCGAGGGGGTCCCAATCAGCCCCAGCATTTT; CDR3 protein: CASSPRGGPNQPQHF
D gene: -; clone size: few; V gene: TRBV19; J gene: TRBJ1-2; CDR3 DNA: TGTGCCAGTAGTATTCAGTTCGCGGCAGGGGATGACTATGGCTACACCTTC; CDR3 protein: CASSIQFAAGDDYGYTF
D gene: -; clone size: few; V gene: TRBV5-4; J gene: TRBJ2-2; CDR3 DNA: TGTGCCAGCACGCCCCGTCCCTCGCGGGACACCGGGGAGCTGTTTTTT; CDR3 protein: CASTPRPSRDTGELFF
D gene: -; clone size: -; V gene: TRBV18; J gene: TRBJ1-6; CDR3 DNA: TGTGCCAGCTCACCCACAACAGGAGGGGATTCACCCCTCCACTTT; CDR3 protein: CASSPTTGGDSPLHF
D gene: -; clone size: -; V gene: TRBV7-9; J gene: TRBJ2-1; CDR3 DNA: TGTGCCAGCAGCTCCAGACAGGATGGGAATGAGCAGTTCTTC; CDR3 protein: CASSSRQDGNEQFF
D gene: -; clone size: few; V gene: TRBV30; J gene: TRBJ1-5; CDR3 DNA: TGTGCCTGGGGGGCGACTTTTTCGAATCAGCCCCAGCATTTT; CDR3 protein: CAWGATFSNQPQHF
D gene: TRBD1; clone size: -; V gene: TRBV10-3; J gene: TRBJ1-1; CDR3 DNA: TGTGCCATTCGGCGGGACAGTTCCCTAACGGGGGCTTTCTTT; CDR3 protein: CAIRRDSSLTGAFF
D gene: -; clone size: -; V gene: TRBV7-3; J gene: TRBJ2-2; CDR3 DNA: TGTGCCAGCAGCTTAGCCAGGGAGAACACCGGGGAGCTGTTTTTT; CDR3 protein: CASSLARENTGELFF
D gene: -; clone size: few; V gene: TRBV4-3; J gene: TRBJ1-2; CDR3 DNA: TGCGCCAGCAGCCAAGTAAAGGGGCGAATGGGCTACACCTTC; CDR3 protein: CASSQVKGRMGYTF
D gene: -; clone size: few; V gene: TRBV9; J gene: TRBJ2-1; CDR3 DNA: TGTGCCAGCAGCGTAGGCGGAAGATCCTACAATGAGCAGTTCTTC; CDR3 protein: CASSVGGRSYNEQFF
D gene: -; clone size: few; V gene: TRBV29-1; J gene: TRBJ2-4; CDR3 DNA: TGCAGCGTCGAAAAACCGACAGGTGGGGGCATTCAGTACTTC; CDR3 protein: CSVEKPTGGGIQYF
D gene: -; clone size: few; V gene: TRBV6-5; J gene: TRBJ2-3; CDR3 DNA: TGTGCCAGCAAGGTACTACCCACGAATACGCAGTATTTT; CDR3 protein: CASKVLPTNTQYF
D gene: TRBD1; clone size: few; V gene: TRBV2; J gene: TRBJ2-1; CDR3 DNA: TGTGCCAGCAGTGAAGAAAGGGACAGCTACAATGAGCAGTTCTTC; CDR3 protein: CASSEERDSYNEQFF
D gene: -; clone size: -; V gene: TRBV19; J gene: TRBJ1-1; CDR3 DNA: TGTGCCACCGCACTCGACAGGAACACTGAAGCTTTCTTT; CDR3 protein: CATALDRNTEAFF
D gene: -; clone size: -; V gene: TRBV6-1; J gene: TRBJ2-4; CDR3 DNA: TGTGCCAGCAGTGAGGGGCCAGGGCCCAACATTCAGTACTTC; CDR3 protein: CASSEGPGPNIQYF
D gene: -; clone size: few; V gene: TRBV29-1; J gene: TRBJ1-1; CDR3 DNA: TGCAGGGCAGGGGTCGGGATGAACACTGAAGCTTTCTTT; CDR3 protein: CRAGVGMNTEAFF
D gene: TRBD1; clone size: -; V gene: TRBV18; J gene: TRBJ1-1; CDR3 DNA: TGTGCCAGCTCAAGAAGTCCAGGGGGCTTGAACACTGAAGCTTTCTTT; CDR3 protein: CASSRSPGGLNTEAFF
D gene: TRBD2; clone size: few; V gene: TRBV10-3; J gene: TRBJ2-1; CDR3 DNA: TGTGCCGCCCGGGCGGGGGGTCCAAACAATGAGCAGTTCTTC; CDR3 protein: CAARAGGPNNEQFF
D gene: -; clone size: -; V gene: TRBV27; J gene: TRBJ2-2; CDR3 DNA: TGTGCCAGCAGTTTCGGCAGGGCCACCGGGGAGCTGTTTTTT; CDR3 protein: CASSFGRATGELFF
D gene: -; clone size: few; V gene: TRBV10-3; J gene: TRBJ1-2; CDR3 DNA: TGTGCCATCAGCCTACAGGAGAACTATGGCTACACCTTC; CDR3 protein: CAISLQENYGYTF
D gene: TRBD2; clone size: few; V gene: TRBV7-3; J gene: TRBJ2-2; CDR3 DNA: TGTGCCAGCAGCCTCACTAGCGGGGGGTCGAACACCGGGGAGCTGTTTTTT; CDR3 protein: CASSLTSGGSNTGELFF
D gene: TRBD2; clone size: few; V gene: TRBV25-1; J gene: TRBJ2-5; CDR3 DNA: TGTGCCAGCAGTGAATTCGCTGTTAGCGGGGGGGGAGAGACCCAGTACTTC; CDR3 protein: CASSEFAVSGGGETQYF
D gene: TRBD1; clone size: once; V gene: TRBV27; J gene: TRBJ2-3; CDR3 DNA: TGTGCCAGCAGTTCCTGGACAGGGGTTGAAGATACGCAGTATTTT; CDR3 protein: CASSSWTGVEDTQYF
D gene: -; clone size: few; V gene: TRBV7-9; J gene: TRBJ2-2; CDR3 DNA: TGTGCCAGCAGCGAGGGACCCAGGGGCACCGGGGAGCTGTTTTTT; CDR3 protein: CASSEGPRGTGELFF
D gene: -; clone size: few; V gene: TRBV29-1; J gene: TRBJ1-4; CDR3 DNA: TGCAGCGTGCGGCGAACAACTAATGAAAAACTGTTTTTT; CDR3 protein: CSVRRTTNEKLFF
D gene: -; clone size: -; V gene: TRBV25-1; J gene: TRBJ2-3; CDR3 DNA: TGTGCCAGCACCACCGCGGGGGAAGGGGGAGATACGCAGTATTTT; CDR3 protein: CASTTAGEGGDTQYF
D gene: TRBD1; clone size: -; V gene: TRBV9; J gene: TRBJ1-2; CDR3 DNA: TGTGCCAGCAGTTACGATACAGGGGGCTTTTATGGCTACACCTTC; CDR3 protein: CASSYDTGGFYGYTF
D gene: TRBD2; clone size: -; V gene: TRBV7-9; J gene: TRBJ2-1; CDR3 DNA: TGTGCCAGCAGCTTAGGACTAGCCGTACGTATTTCCTACAATGAGCAGTTCTTC; CDR3 protein: CASSLGLAVRISYNEQFF
D gene: TRBD2; clone size: -; V gene: TRBV4-2; J gene: TRBJ2-2; CDR3 DNA: TGTGCCAGCAGCCAGCTGACTAGCGGGGAAAATCGGGGGGAGCTGTTTTTT; CDR3 protein: CASSQLTSGENRGELFF
D gene: -; clone size: -; V gene: TRBV19; J gene: TRBJ2-7; CDR3 DNA: TGTGCCAGTAGTACCAACAACCCCTACGAGCAGTACTTC; CDR3 protein: CASSTNNPYEQYF
D gene: TRBD2; clone size: few; V gene: TRBV29-1; J gene: TRBJ2-1; CDR3 DNA: TGCAGCGTGGGCCCTCCGAAAGCGGGGTCTCACAATGAGCAGTTCTTC; CDR3 protein: CSVGPPKAGSHNEQFF
D gene: -; clone size: -; V gene: TRBV6-6; J gene: TRBJ2-7; CDR3 DNA: TGTGCCAGCATCCTAGGGGTAGGTGCGGTCTACGAGCAGTACTTC; CDR3 protein: CASILGVGAVYEQYF
D gene: TRBD2; clone size: -; V gene: TRBV5-6; J gene: TRBJ2-1; CDR3 DNA: TGTGCCAGCAGCTTGGGGGTAGCGGGGGGCCGCAAAGAGCAGTTCTTC; CDR3 protein: CASSLGVAGGRKEQFF